These T cell receptor beta chains were read from a single sample in a study of T cell changes during pregnancy in multiple sclerosis. The data were produced by immunoSEQ multiplex PCR, yet TCRdb's version contains in-frame clones alone and is incomplete. The data hold about 36,000 clones, with about 88% observed a single time. Source: CD8+ T cells from peripheral blood mononuclear cells, taken in the third trimester of pregnancy. These receptors were collected from a female donor with multiple sclerosis, enrolled in a pregnancy study. Each CDR3 is given with its conserved first and last residue. A D gene is named only where the DNA matches it firmly. A clone size is listed for some rows: how often the clone was seen (once, few, many), or a class if it is expanded.

>many|TRBJ1-1|-|TRBV5-1
TGCGCCAGCAGCTTAAGGAGCATGAACACTGAAGCTTTCTTT
CASSLRSMNTEAFF
>few|TRBJ1-1|TRBD1|TRBV5-6
TGTGCCAGCAGCCTTCTACAGGGGATGAACACTGAAGCTTTCTTT
CASSLLQGMNTEAFF
>-|TRBJ2-3|-|TRBV15
TGTGCCACCAGCAGAGACAGGGTTGTCGTGGATACGCAGTATTTT
CATSRDRVVVDTQYF
>-|TRBJ1-6|-|TRBV6-5
TGTGCCAGCAGTTACTCTTCGGGTGCCTCACCCCTCCACTTT
CASSYSSGASPLHF
>-|TRBJ2-5|TRBD2|TRBV9
TGTGCCAGCAGCGTAGGGGGGGGTTGGGAGACCCAGTACTTC
CASSVGGGWETQYF
>-|TRBJ1-2|-|TRBV7-9
TGTGCCAGCAGCCTTGTAGGGAGGGAAGCCTTCGGCTACACCTTC
CASSLVGREAFGYTF
>-|TRBJ1-2|-|TRBV6-9
TGTGCCAGCAGTTGTCCTGGGGGCCTCTATGGCTACACCTTC
CASSCPGGLYGYTF
>many|TRBJ2-1|-|TRBV4-2
TGTGCCAGCAGCCAAGGGAAAGGACAGTCCGATGAGCAGTTCTTC
CASSQGKGQSDEQFF
>-|TRBJ2-5|TRBD2|TRBV4-2
TGTGCCAGCAGCCAAGAAGAGATGAGCGGGGGTAACCAAGAGACCCAGTACTTC
CASSQEEMSGGNQETQYF
>-|TRBJ1-1|TRBD1|TRBV14
TGTGCCAGCAGCCATGTGACCGGGACAGGGAACCCTGAAGCTTTCTTT
CASSHVTGTGNPEAFF
>-|TRBJ2-7|-|TRBV27
TGTGCCAGCAGTTTAAAACAGGCGTACGAGCAGTACTTC
CASSLKQAYEQYF
>-|TRBJ2-1|-|TRBV13
TGTGCCAGCAGCCTCTGGGAGCTCGGGACACCAAACAATGAGCAGTTCTTC
CASSLWELGTPNNEQFF